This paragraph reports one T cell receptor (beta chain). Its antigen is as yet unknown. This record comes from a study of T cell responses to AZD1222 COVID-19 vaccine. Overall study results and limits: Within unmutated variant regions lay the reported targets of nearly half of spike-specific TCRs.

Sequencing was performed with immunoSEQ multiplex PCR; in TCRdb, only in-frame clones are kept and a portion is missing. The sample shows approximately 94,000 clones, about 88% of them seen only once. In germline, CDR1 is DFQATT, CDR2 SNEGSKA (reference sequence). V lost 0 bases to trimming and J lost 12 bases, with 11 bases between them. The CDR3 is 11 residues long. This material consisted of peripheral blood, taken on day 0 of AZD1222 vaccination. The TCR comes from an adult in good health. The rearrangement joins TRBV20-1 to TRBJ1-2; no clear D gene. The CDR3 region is CSARDPRSHTF. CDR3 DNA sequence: TGCAGTGCTAGAGATCCCCGCTCACACACCTTC.